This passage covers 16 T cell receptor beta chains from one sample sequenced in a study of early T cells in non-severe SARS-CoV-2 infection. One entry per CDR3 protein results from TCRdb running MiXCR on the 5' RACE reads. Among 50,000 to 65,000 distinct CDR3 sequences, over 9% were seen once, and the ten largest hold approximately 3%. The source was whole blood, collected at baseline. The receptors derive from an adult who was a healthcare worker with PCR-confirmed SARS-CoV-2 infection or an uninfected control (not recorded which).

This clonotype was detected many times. The CDR3 region has the DNA TGTGCCAGCAGCCCGGGTCCAGGGGCCCGCGGATACACCTTC. Protein sequence: CASSPGPGARGYTF. The chain joins TRBV7-2 to TRBJ1-2; the D gene is possibly TRBD1 (6 bases). The CDR3 extends over 14 amino acids. Germline V gene sequence: CDR1 SGHTA, CDR2 FQGNSA. Trimming removed 5 bases at V and 11 bases at J, with 21 bases between. Using reference TRBV7-2 and TRBJ1-2 for the parts outside the CDR3, the full variable domain is GAGVSQSPSNKVTEKGKDVELRCDPISGHTALYWYRQSLGQGLEFLIYFQGNSAPDKSGLPSDRFSAERTGGSVSTLTIQRTQQEDSAVYLCASSPGPGARGYTFGSGTRLTVV.

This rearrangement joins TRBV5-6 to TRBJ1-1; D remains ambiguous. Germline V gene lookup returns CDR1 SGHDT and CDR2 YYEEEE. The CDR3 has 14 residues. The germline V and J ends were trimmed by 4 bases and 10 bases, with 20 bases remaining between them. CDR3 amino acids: CASSTGSLAAGAFF. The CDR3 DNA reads TGTGCCAGCAGCACCGGGTCCTTGGCGGCGGGAGCTTTCTTT.

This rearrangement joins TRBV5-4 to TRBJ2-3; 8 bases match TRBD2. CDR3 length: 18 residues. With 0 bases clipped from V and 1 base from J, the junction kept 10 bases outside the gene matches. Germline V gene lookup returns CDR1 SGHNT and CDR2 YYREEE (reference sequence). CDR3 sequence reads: CASSLGGRRSGGTDTQYF. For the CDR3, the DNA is TGTGCCAGCAGCTTGGGCGGGAGGAGAAGCGGGGGCACAGATACGCAGTATTTT.

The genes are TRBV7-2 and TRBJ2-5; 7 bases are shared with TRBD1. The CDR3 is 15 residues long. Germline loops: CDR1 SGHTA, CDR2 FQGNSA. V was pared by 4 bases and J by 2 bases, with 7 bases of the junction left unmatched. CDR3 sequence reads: CASSSGTVRQETQYF. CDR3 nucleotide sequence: TGTGCCAGCAGCTCTGGGACAGTCCGACAAGAGACCCAGTACTTC.

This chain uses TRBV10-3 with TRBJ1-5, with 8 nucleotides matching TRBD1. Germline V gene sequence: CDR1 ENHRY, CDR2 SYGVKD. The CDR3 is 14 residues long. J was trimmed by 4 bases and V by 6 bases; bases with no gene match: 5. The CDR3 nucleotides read TGTGCCATCAGGGGGACAGGAGATAATCAGCCCCAGCATTTT. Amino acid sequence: CAIRGTGDNQPQHF.

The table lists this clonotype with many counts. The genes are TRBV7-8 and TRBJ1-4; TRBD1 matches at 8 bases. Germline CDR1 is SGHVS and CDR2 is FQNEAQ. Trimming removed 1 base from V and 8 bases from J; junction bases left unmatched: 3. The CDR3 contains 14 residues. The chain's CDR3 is CASSLDRGSEKLFF. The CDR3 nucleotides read TGTGCCAGCAGCTTAGACAGGGGGTCGGAAAAACTGTTTTTT. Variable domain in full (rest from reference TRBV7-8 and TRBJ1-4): GAGVSQSPRYKVAKRGQDVALRCDPISGHVSLFWYQQALGQGPEFLTYFQNEAQLDKSGLPSDRFFAERPEGSVSTLKIQRTQQEDSAVYLCASSLDRGSEKLFFGSGTQLSVL.

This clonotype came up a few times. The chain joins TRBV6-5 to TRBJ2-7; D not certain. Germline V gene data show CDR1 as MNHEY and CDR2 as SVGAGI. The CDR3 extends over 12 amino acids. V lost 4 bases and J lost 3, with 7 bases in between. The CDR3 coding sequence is TGTGCCAGCAGTTCGGTGGGCTACGAGCAGTACTTC. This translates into CASSSVGYEQYF.

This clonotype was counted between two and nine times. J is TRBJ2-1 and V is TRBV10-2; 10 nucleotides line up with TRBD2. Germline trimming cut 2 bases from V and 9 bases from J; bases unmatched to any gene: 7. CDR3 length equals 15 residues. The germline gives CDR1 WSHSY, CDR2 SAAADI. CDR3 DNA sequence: TGCGCCAGCAGTGAGCCAGCGGGGGGGCTGGGTGAGCAGTTCTTC. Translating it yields CASSEPAGGLGEQFF.

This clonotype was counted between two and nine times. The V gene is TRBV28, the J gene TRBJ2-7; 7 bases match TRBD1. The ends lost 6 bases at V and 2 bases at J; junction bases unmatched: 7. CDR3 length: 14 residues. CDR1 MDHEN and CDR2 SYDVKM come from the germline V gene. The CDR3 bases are TGTGCCAGCAGGGTTAGACAGGGCACCTACGAGCAGTACTTC. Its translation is CASRVRQGTYEQYF.

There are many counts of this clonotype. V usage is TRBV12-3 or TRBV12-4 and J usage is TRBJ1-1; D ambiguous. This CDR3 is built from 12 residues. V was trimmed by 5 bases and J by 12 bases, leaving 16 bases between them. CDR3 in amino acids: CASSRPLSGSFF. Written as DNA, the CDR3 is TGTGCCAGCAGTAGGCCCCTAAGCGGGTCTTTCTTT.

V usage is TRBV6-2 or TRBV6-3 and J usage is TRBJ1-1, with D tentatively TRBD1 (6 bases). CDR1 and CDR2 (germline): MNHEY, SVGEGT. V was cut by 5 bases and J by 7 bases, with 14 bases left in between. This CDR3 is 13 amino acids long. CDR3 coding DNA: TGTGCCAGCAGTCAGCTGGGGGGCGGTGAAGCTTTCTTT. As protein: CASSQLGGGEAFF.

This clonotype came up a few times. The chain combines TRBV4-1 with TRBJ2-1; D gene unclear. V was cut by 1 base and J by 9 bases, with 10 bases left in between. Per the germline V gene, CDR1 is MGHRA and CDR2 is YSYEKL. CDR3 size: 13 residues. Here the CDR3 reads CASSQVGAIEQFF. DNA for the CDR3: TGCGCCAGCAGCCAAGTCGGAGCCATTGAGCAGTTCTTC.

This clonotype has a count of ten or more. The CDR3 is CASSPRDTGELFF. In nucleotides, the CDR3 is TGTGCCAGTAGTCCGAGGGACACCGGGGAGCTGTTTTTT. This chain connects TRBV19 to TRBJ2-2; D is perhaps TRBD2 (5 bases). V dropped 5 bases and J dropped 3 bases, with 7 bases sitting between them. This CDR3 contains 13 residues. CDR1 and CDR2 (germline): LNHDA, SQIVND (reference sequence).

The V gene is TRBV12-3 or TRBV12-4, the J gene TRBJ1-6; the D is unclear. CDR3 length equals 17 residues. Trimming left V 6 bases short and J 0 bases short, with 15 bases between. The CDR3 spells CASRIGRLSSYNSPLHF. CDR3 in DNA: TGTGCCAGCAGGATCGGACGGTTGAGCTCCTATAATTCACCCCTCCACTTT.

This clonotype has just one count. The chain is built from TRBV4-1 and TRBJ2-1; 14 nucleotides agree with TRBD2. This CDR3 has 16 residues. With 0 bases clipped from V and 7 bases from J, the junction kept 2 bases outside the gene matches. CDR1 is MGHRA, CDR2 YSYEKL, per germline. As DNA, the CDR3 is TGCGCCAGCAGCCAAGATCGACTAGCGGGGGGGAATGAGCAGTTCTTC. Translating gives CASSQDRLAGGNEQFF.

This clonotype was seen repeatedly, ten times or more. CDR3: CAWSVSGALETQYF. CDR3 in DNA: TGTGCCTGGAGTGTAAGTGGTGCTTTGGAGACCCAGTACTTC. This chain connects TRBV30 to TRBJ2-5; D not certain. Trimming removed 0 bases from V and 5 bases from J, with 13 bases in between. Per germline, CDR1 GTSNPN and CDR2 SVGIG (reference sequence). The CDR3 runs to 14 residues.